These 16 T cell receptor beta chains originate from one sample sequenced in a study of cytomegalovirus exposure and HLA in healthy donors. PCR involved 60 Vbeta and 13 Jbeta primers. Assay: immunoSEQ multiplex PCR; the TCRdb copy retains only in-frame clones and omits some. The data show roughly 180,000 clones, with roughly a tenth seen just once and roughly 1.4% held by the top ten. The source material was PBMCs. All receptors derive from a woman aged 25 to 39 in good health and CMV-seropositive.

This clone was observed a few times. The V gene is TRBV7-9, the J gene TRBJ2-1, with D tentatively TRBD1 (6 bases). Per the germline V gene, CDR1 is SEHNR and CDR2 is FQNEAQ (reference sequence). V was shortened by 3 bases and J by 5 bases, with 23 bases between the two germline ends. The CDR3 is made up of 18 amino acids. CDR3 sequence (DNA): TGTGCCAGCAGCTTGCTAGGGGGAGTAGTCGTGGGAAACAATGAGCAGTTCTTC. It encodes CASSLLGGVVVGNNEQFF.

The CDR3 DNA follows: TGTGCCAGCAGTGAACATAGCGGGAGTCGGGACATTCAGTACTTC. This translates into CASSEHSGSRDIQYF. The V call is TRBV25-1, the J call TRBJ2-4; 9 bases agree with TRBD2. Per germline, CDR1 MGHDK and CDR2 SYGVNS. CDR3 length: 15 residues. The V gene end was trimmed by 2 bases and the J gene end by 8 bases; junction bases not matched to a gene: 7.

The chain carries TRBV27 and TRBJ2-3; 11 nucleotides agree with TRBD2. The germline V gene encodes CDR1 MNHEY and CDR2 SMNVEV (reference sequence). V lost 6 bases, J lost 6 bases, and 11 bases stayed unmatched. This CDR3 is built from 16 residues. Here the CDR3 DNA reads TGTGCCAGCAGATTTATTAGCGGGAGGGGGAGGGATACGCAGTATTTT. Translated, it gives CASRFISGRGRDTQYF.

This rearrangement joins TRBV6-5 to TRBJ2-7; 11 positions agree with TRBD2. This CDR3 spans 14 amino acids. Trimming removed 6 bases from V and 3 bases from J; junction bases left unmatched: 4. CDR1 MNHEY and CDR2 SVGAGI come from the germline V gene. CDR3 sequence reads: CASRPGLAGYEQYF. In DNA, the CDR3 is TGTGCCAGCAGACCCGGACTAGCGGGCTACGAGCAGTACTTC.

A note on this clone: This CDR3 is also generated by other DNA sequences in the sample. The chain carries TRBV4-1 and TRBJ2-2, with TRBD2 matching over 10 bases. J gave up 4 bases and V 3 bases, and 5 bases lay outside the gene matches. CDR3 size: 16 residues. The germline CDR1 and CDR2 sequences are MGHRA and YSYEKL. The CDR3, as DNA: TGCGCCAGCAGCCACCTAGCGGGAGACATCACCGGGGAGCTGTTTTTT. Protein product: CASSHLAGDITGELFF.

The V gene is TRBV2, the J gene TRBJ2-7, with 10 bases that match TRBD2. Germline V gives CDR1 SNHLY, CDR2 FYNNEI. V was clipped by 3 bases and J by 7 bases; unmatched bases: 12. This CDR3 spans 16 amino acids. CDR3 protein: CASSESGGAGVNEQYF. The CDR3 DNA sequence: TGTGCCAGCAGTGAGAGCGGGGGGGCAGGCGTTAATGAGCAGTACTTC. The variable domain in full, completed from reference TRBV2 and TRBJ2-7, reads EPEVTQTPSHQVTQMGQEVILRCVPISNHLYFYWYRQILGQKVEFLVSFYNNEISEKSEIFDDQFSVERPDGSNFTLKIRSTKLEDSAMYFCASSESGGAGVNEQYFGPGTRLTVT.

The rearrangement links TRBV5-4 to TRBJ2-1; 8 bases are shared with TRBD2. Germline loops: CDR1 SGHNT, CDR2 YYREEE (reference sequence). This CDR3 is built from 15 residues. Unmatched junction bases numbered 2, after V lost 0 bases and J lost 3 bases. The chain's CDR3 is CASSLVLADYNEQFF. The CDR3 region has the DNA TGTGCCAGCAGCTTGGTACTAGCGGACTACAATGAGCAGTTCTTC.

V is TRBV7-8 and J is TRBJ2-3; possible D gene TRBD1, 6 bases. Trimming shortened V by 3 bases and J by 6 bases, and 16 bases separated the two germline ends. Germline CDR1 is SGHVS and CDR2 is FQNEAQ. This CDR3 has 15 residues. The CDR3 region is CASSFSPRGWDTQYF. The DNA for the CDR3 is TGTGCCAGCAGCTTCTCCCCGAGGGGGTGGGATACGCAGTATTTT.

The DNA for the CDR3 is TGTGCCAGCAGTGCGTTCAGCTCTGGAAACACCATATATTTT. It encodes CASSAFSSGNTIYF. J is TRBJ1-3 and V is TRBV2, with D unresolved. Germline lookup yields CDR1 SNHLY and CDR2 FYNNEI. CDR3 length: 14 amino acids. Trimming removed 4 bases at V and 0 bases at J, with 7 bases between.

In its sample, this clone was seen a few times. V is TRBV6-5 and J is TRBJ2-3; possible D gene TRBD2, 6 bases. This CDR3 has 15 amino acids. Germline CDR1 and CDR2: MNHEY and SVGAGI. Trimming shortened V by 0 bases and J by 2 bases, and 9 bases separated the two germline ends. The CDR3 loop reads CASSYSRDSTDTQYF. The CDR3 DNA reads TGTGCCAGCAGTTACTCCCGGGACTCCACAGATACGCAGTATTTT.

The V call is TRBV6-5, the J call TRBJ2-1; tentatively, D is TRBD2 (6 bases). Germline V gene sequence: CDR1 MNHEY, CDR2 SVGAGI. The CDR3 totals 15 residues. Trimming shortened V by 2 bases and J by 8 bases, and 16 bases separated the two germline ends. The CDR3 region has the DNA TGTGCCAGCAGTTACAGGGGCGGGGTACAGGATGAGCAGTTCTTC. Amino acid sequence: CASSYRGGVQDEQFF.

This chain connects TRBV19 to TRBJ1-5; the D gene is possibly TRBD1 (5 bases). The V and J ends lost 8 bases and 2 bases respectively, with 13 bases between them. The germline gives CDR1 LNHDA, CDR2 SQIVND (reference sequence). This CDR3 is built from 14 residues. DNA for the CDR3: TGTGCCAGTGCTGGGACTCTGGGCAATCAGCCCCAGCATTTT. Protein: CASAGTLGNQPQHF.

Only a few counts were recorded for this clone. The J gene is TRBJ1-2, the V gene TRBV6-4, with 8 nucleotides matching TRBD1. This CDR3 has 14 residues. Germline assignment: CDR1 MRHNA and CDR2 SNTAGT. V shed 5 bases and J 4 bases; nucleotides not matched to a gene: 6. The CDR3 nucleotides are TGTGCCAGCAGTCGGGACAGGTCGGGCTATGGCTACACCTTC. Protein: CASSRDRSGYGYTF.

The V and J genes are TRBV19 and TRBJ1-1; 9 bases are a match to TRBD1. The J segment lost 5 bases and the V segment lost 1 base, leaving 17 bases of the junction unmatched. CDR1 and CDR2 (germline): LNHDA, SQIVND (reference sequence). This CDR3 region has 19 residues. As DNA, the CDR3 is TGTGCCAGTAGTATAGCGGCCCGACAGGGGGATCGTGGGGGAACTGAAGCTTTCTTT. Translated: CASSIAARQGDRGGTEAFF. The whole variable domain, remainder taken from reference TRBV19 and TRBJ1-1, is DGGITQSPKYLFRKEGQNVTLSCEQNLNHDAMYWYRQDPGQGLRLIYYSQIVNDFQKGDIAEGYSVSREKKESFPLTVTSAQKNPTAFYLCASSIAARQGDRGGTEAFFGQGTRLTVV.

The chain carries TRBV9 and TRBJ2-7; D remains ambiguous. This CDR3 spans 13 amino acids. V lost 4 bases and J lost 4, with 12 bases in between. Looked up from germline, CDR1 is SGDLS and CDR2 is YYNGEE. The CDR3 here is CASSPSPGYEQYF. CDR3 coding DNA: TGTGCCAGCAGCCCATCCCCAGGTTACGAGCAGTACTTC.

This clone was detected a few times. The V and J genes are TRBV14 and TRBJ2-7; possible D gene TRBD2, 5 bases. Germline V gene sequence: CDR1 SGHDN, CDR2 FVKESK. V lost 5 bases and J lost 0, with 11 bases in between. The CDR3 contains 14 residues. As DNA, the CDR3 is TGTGCCAGCAGCTCAAGCCGGGGCTCCTACGAGCAGTACTTC. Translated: CASSSSRGSYEQYF.